These T cell receptor beta chains were read from a single sample in a study of T cells in Graves' hyperthyroidism and ophthalmopathy. TCRdb passed the multiplex PCR reads through MiXCR, listing each CDR3 protein once. The sample has about 380,000 distinct CDR3 sequences, less than 20% seen once. The sequenced material came from blood. Every receptor here comes from a man aged 18 to 30 with Graves' ophthalmopathy. The CDR3 runs from the conserved cysteine through the conserved F or W. The order of the fields is V gene, D gene, J gene, clone size, CDR3 protein, CDR3 DNA. A D gene is named only where the DNA matches it firmly. Clone size appears in some rows only: once, few, many, or a class for an expanded clone.

>TRBV7-2|-|TRBJ2-5|-
CASSPFGVADGGETQYF
TGTGCCAGCAGCCCCTTCGGGGTGGCTGACGGTGGAGAGACCCAGTACTTC
>TRBV27|-|TRBJ1-4|few
CASSFIGEKLFF
TGTGCCAGCAGTTTTATTGGTGAAAAACTGTTTTTT
>TRBV24-1|-|TRBJ2-3|-
CATSDRQGARDTQYF
TGTGCCACCAGTGATCGGCAGGGTGCCAGAGATACGCAGTATTTT
>TRBV7-2|-|TRBJ1-1|many
CASSSKQVYTEAFF
TGTGCCAGCAGCTCTAAACAGGTTTACACTGAAGCTTTCTTT
>TRBV7-9|-|TRBJ2-3|many
CASTQTSPGTRPPGDTQYF
TGTGCCAGCACCCAGACCTCCCCGGGGACTCGCCCACCGGGAGATACGCAGTATTTT
>TRBV18|TRBD2|TRBJ2-1|-
CASSPGSGDYNEQFF
TGTGCCAGCTCACCAGGTAGCGGGGACTACAATGAGCAGTTCTTC
>TRBV20-1|-|TRBJ1-6|-
CSARESLSPLHF
TGCAGTGCTAGAGAGTCACTTTCACCCCTCCACTTT
>TRBV11-2|-|TRBJ2-3|-
CASSSGGDSTDTQYF
TGTGCCAGCAGCTCCGGAGGGGACAGCACAGATACGCAGTATTTT
>TRBV18|-|TRBJ1-2|many
CASSSAGDSGYTF
TGTGCCAGCTCATCGGCCGGGGACTCGGGCTACACCTTC
>TRBV2|TRBD2|TRBJ2-3|many
CASSELGRGGRDTQYF
TGTGCCAGCAGTGAATTGGGGCGGGGGGGCCGGGATACGCAGTATTTT
>TRBV4-2|-|TRBJ2-5|many
CASSPRPLGETQYF
TGTGCCAGCAGCCCGCGACCCTTGGGGGAGACCCAGTACTTC
>TRBV27|-|TRBJ2-3|-
CASSLEKTDTQYF
TGTGCCAGCAGTCTGGAAAAAACAGATACGCAGTATTTT
>TRBV6-1|-|TRBJ1-2|many
CASSQQPYGYTF
TGTGCCAGCAGTCAACAGCCTTATGGCTACACCTTC
>TRBV2|TRBD1|TRBJ1-6|many
CASSARQGNSYNSPLHF
TGTGCCAGCAGCGCTCGACAGGGGAACTCCTATAATTCACCCCTCCACTTT
>TRBV18|TRBD1|TRBJ1-1|many
CASSPPVRGIDEAFF
TGTGCCAGCTCACCACCGGTCAGGGGGATCGATGAAGCTTTCTTT
>TRBV10-2|-|TRBJ1-1|few
CASTATVYTEAFF
TGCGCCAGCACTGCAACAGTTTACACTGAAGCTTTCTTT
>TRBV12-3/TRBV12-4|-|TRBJ1-5|few
CASSLARRLISNQPQHF
TGTGCCAGCAGTTTAGCGCGGAGACTGATTAGCAATCAGCCCCAGCATTTT
>TRBV11-2|-|TRBJ1-6|many
CASSWAGDNSPLHF
TGTGCCAGCAGCTGGGCAGGGGATAATTCACCCCTCCACTTT
>TRBV28|-|TRBJ1-5|many
CASRVSNQPQHF
TGTGCCAGCAGGGTAAGCAATCAGCCCCAGCATTTT
>TRBV2|-|TRBJ2-5|many
CASSEETQYF
TGTGCCAGCAGTGAGGAGACCCAGTACTTC
>TRBV30|TRBD1|TRBJ2-7|-
CALTGGPYEQYF
TGTGCCTTGACAGGGGGTCCCTACGAGCAGTACTTC
>TRBV12-3/TRBV12-4|-|TRBJ1-1|many
CASTPWGSGAFF
TGTGCCAGCACCCCTTGGGGATCTGGAGCTTTCTTT
>TRBV27|TRBD1|TRBJ2-7|few
CASSLSAQGFYEQYF
TGTGCCAGCAGTTTATCCGCACAGGGGTTCTACGAGCAGTACTTC
>TRBV7-2|TRBD1|TRBJ2-2|many
CASSYRGGRNTGELFF
TGTGCCAGCAGCTACAGGGGTGGTAGGAACACCGGGGAGCTGTTTTTT
>TRBV4-1|-|TRBJ2-7|few
CASSQVGGPDYEQYF
TGCGCCAGCAGCCAAGTGGGGGGCCCTGACTACGAGCAGTACTTC
>TRBV6-1|TRBD1|TRBJ2-7|many
CASGNRGDYEQYF
TGTGCCAGCGGGAACAGGGGAGACTACGAGCAGTACTTC
>TRBV7-2|TRBD1|TRBJ2-7|-
CASSLVGQVPEQYF
TGTGCCAGCAGCTTAGTGGGACAGGTGCCCGAGCAGTACTTC
>TRBV29-1|-|TRBJ2-1|few
CSVERPRSILSYNEQFF
TGCAGCGTTGAAAGACCCCGCTCGATCTTGTCCTACAATGAGCAGTTCTTC
>TRBV28|-|TRBJ2-5|many
CASSLEGWTPETQYF
TGTGCCAGCAGTTTAGAGGGTTGGACTCCCGAGACCCAGTACTTC
>TRBV29-1|TRBD1|TRBJ2-1|-
CSVLPGQAYYNEQFF
TGCAGCGTTCTGCCTGGACAGGCATATTACAATGAGCAGTTCTTC
>TRBV7-2|-|TRBJ2-3|-
CATGTGDTQYF
TGTGCCACCGGGACGGGAGATACGCAGTATTTT
>TRBV27|-|TRBJ2-3|-
CASSYSRGADTQYF
TGTGCCAGCAGTTATAGCAGGGGAGCAGATACGCAGTATTTT
>TRBV2|-|TRBJ1-5|many
CASSEALGPRQPQHF
TGTGCCAGCAGTGAAGCCCTGGGGCCAAGGCAGCCCCAGCATTTT
>TRBV7-6|TRBD1|TRBJ1-2|-
CASSLYGQGAKGYTF
TGTGCCAGCAGCTTATATGGACAGGGGGCTAAAGGCTACACCTTC
>TRBV3-1|-|TRBJ2-5|few
CASSFPSETQYF
TGTGCCAGCAGCTTTCCCTCGGAGACCCAGTACTTC
>TRBV18|-|TRBJ2-3|-
CASSRRGTTTTDTQYF
TGTGCCAGCTCACGGCGAGGGACAACTACAACAGATACGCAGTATTTT
>TRBV5-1|TRBD2|TRBJ2-1|-
CASSPSASGGPHNEQFF
TGCGCCAGCAGCCCATCGGCTAGCGGGGGGCCCCACAATGAGCAGTTCTTC
>TRBV12-3/TRBV12-4|-|TRBJ1-5|few
CASGGGANQPQHF
TGTGCCAGCGGGGGGGGAGCGAATCAGCCCCAGCATTTT
>TRBV6-2/TRBV6-3|TRBD1|TRBJ1-1|many
CASSYLSRRGQGNTEAFF
TGTGCCAGCAGTTACTTATCTCGGCGCGGACAGGGAAACACTGAAGCTTTCTTT
>TRBV3-1|TRBD2|TRBJ2-5|-
CASSQGSSGDGETQYF
TGTGCCAGCAGCCAAGGATCTAGCGGGGATGGCGAGACCCAGTACTTC
>TRBV6-1|TRBD1|TRBJ2-3|many
CASSRQGPDTQYF
TGTGCCAGCAGCAGACAGGGTCCAGATACGCAGTATTTT
>TRBV20-1|-|TRBJ2-7|-
CSAKGPLYEQYF
TGCAGTGCTAAAGGACCCCTCTACGAGCAGTACTTC
>TRBV27|TRBD1|TRBJ1-1|many
CASSLSSDRGWQAFF
TGTGCCAGCAGTTTATCGTCCGACAGGGGGTGGCAAGCTTTCTTT
>TRBV9|-|TRBJ1-3|-
CASSAQSTDTIYF
TGTGCCAGCAGCGCGCAATCAACGGACACCATATATTTT
>TRBV27|-|TRBJ2-5|-
CATGFSGTQYF
TGTGCCACCGGTTTTTCGGGGACCCAGTACTTC
>TRBV3-1|TRBD1|TRBJ2-3|many
CASSQRGLSREPDTQYF
TGTGCCAGCAGCCAAAGGGGGCTGAGCAGGGAGCCAGATACGCAGTATTTT
>TRBV25-1|TRBD1|TRBJ2-5|few
CASSEPLGQGREAQYF
TGTGCCAGCAGTGAACCCCTCGGACAGGGGAGGGAGGCCCAGTACTTC
>TRBV7-8|-|TRBJ1-1|many
CASSLAGQNTEAFF
TGTGCCAGCAGCTTAGCGGGGCAGAACACTGAAGCTTTCTTT
>TRBV9|-|TRBJ1-1|many
CASSVMPRAGAEDTEAFF
TGTGCCAGCAGCGTAATGCCCAGGGCAGGGGCCGAGGACACTGAAGCTTTCTTT
>TRBV12-3/TRBV12-4|-|TRBJ2-5|-
CASSLYQGSLRETQYF
TGTGCCAGCAGTTTATACCAGGGATCTCTTCGAGAGACCCAGTACTTC
>TRBV5-1|TRBD1|TRBJ1-2|few
CASSSGTGSDGYTF
TGCGCCAGCAGCTCCGGGACAGGGTCCGATGGCTACACCTTC
>TRBV27|-|TRBJ2-7|many
CASSNYLTNYEQYF
TGTGCCAGCAGTAACTACCTAACCAACTACGAGCAGTACTTC
>TRBV6-1|TRBD1|TRBJ2-1|-
CASSTAWDRDEQFF
TGTGCCAGCAGTACCGCATGGGACAGGGATGAGCAGTTCTTC
>TRBV11-2|-|TRBJ2-3|many
CASSSLFRDTQYF
TGTGCCAGCAGCTCTTTGTTCCGGGATACGCAGTATTTT
>TRBV20-1|-|TRBJ2-5|-
CSTSFGQETQYF
TGCAGTACTAGCTTCGGTCAAGAGACCCAGTACTTC
>TRBV18|-|TRBJ2-7|-
CASSPFVPYEQYF
TGTGCCAGCTCACCATTTGTTCCCTACGAGCAGTACTTC
>TRBV19|-|TRBJ2-1|-
CASSMGLANPYNEQFF
TGTGCCAGTAGTATGGGGCTAGCCAACCCATACAATGAGCAGTTCTTC
>TRBV20-1|-|TRBJ2-7|many
CSARVWGEQYF
TGCAGTGCTAGGGTGTGGGGTGAGCAGTACTTC
>TRBV27|-|TRBJ2-1|-
CASSLRENNEQFF
TGTGCCAGCAGTTTACGGGAGAACAATGAGCAGTTCTTC
>TRBV28|TRBD1|TRBJ1-2|many
CASSPGQFANYGYTF
TGTGCCAGCAGTCCGGGACAGTTTGCTAACTATGGCTACACCTTC